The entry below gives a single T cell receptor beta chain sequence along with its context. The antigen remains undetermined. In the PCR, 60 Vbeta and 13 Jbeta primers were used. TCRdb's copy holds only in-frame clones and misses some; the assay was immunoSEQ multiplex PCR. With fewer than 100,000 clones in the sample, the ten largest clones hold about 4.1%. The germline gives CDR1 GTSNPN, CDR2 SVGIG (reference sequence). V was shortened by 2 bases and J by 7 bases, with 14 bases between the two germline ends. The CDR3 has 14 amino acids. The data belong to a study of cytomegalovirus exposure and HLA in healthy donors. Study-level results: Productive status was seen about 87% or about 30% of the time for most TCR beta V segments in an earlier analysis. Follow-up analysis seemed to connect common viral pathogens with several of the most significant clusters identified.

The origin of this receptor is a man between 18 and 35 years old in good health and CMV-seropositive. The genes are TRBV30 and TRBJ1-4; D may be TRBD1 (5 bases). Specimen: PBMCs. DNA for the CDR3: TGTGCCTGGAGTAACAGGTTGATGGGTGAAAAACTGTTTTTT. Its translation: CAWSNRLMGEKLFF.